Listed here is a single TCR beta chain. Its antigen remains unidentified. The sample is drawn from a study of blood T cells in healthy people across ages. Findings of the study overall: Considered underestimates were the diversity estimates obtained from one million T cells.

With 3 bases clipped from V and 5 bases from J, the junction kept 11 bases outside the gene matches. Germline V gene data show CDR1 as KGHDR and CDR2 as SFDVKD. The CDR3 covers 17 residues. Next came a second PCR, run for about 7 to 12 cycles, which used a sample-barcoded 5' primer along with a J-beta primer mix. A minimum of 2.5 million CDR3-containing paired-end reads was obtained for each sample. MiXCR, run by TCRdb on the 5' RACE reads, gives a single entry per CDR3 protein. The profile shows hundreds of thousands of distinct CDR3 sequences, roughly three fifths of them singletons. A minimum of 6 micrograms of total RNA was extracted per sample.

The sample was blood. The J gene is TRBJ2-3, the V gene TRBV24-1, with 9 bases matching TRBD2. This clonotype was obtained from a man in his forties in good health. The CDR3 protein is CATSDAPSGIGEDTQYF. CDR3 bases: TGTGCCACCAGTGATGCTCCTAGCGGGATAGGGGAAGATACGCAGTATTTT.